The TCR beta chain under discussion was sequenced for a study of cytotoxic CD8 clonotypes in ibrutinib-treated CLL. Whole-study context: Response samples were taken after a median roughly twelve months of treatment, range 6 to 36. Study outcomes and limitations: Once treatment began, public clonotypes, which were uncommon, contracted or stayed stable.

The intended depth for sequencing was 1 in 200,000 to 1 in 1 million T cells. The protocol was immunoSEQ multiplex PCR, while the TCRdb copy is restricted to in-frame clones and leaves out a portion. The table has about 140,000 clones, 80% seen once; the top ten hold 7.5% to 8%. As regards this clone: Its antigen is as yet unknown.

Germline V gene data show CDR1 as SNHLY and CDR2 as FYNNEI. This CDR3 region has 14 residues. V shed 3 bases, J shed 6 bases, and the junction held 8 bases outside the gene matches. This receptor was identified in a human donor with chronic lymphocytic leukemia. The chain recombines TRBV2 with TRBJ2-7; 7 bases fit TRBD1. Specimen: PBMCs, collected after 36 months of ibrutinib treatment. The DNA of the CDR3 is TGTGCCAGCAGTGATTACAGGGGTTATGGCGAGCAGTACTTC. As protein: CASSDYRGYGEQYF.